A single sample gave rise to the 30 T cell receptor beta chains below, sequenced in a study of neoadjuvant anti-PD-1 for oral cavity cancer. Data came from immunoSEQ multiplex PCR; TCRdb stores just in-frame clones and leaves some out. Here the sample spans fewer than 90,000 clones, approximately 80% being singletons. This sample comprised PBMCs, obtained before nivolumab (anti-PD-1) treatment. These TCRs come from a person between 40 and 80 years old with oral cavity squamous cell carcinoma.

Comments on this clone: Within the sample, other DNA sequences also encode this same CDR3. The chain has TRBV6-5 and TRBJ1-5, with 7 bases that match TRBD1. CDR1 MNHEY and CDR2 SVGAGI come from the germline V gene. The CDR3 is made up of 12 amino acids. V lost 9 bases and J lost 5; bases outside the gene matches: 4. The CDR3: CASRQGDQPQHF. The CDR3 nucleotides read TGTGCCAGTCGACAGGGAGATCAGCCCCAGCATTTT.

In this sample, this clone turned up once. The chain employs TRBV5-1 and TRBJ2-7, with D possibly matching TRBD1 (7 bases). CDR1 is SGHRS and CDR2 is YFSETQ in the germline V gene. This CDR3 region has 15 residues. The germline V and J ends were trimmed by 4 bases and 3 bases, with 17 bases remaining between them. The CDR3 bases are TGCGCCAGCAGCCCGGCGGGACAGATGATCTACGAGCAGTACTTC. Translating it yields CASSPAGQMIYEQYF.

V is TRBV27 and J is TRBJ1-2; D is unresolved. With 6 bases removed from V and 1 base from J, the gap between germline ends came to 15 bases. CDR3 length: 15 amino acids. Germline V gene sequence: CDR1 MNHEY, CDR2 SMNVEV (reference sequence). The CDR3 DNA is TGTGCCAGCAGAGCTATCGGGGTCAGTAACTATGGCTACACCTTC. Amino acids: CASRAIGVSNYGYTF.

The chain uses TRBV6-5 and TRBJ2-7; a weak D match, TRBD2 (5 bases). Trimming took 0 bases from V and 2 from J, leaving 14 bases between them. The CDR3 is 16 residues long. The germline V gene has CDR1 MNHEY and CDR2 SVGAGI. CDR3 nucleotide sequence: TGTGCCAGCAGTTACTCCGTCTGGCGGGCCGCCTACGAGCAGTACTTC. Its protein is CASSYSVWRAAYEQYF.

CDR3 nucleotide sequence: TGTGCCAGCAGTGAGACTAGCGCCACGAACACCGGGGAGCTGTTTTTT. Translated: CASSETSATNTGELFF. The genes are TRBV25-1 and TRBJ2-2, with TRBD2 matching over 8 bases. J lost 0 bases, V lost 3 bases, and 3 bases had no gene match. The CDR3 extends over 16 amino acids. The V gene's germline CDR1 is MGHDK and CDR2 SYGVNS.

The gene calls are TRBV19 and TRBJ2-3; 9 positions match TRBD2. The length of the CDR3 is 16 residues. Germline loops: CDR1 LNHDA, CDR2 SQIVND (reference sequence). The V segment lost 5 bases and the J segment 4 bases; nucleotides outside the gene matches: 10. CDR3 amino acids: CASSFGLAGSADTQYF. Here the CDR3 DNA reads TGTGCCAGTAGTTTTGGGCTAGCGGGAAGCGCAGATACGCAGTATTTT.

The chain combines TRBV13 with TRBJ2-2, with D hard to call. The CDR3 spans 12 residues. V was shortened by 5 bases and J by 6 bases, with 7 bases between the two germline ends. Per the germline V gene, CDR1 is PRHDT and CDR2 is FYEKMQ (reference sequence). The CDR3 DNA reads TGTGCCAGCAGCATGTACCCCGGGGAGCTGTTTTTT. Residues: CASSMYPGELFF.

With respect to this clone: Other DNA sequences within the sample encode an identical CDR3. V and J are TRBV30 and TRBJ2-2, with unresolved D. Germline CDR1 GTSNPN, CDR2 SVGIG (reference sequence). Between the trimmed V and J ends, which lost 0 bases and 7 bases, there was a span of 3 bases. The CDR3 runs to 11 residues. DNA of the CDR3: TGTGCCTGGAGTGTTAGCGGGGAGCTGTTTTTT. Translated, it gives CAWSVSGELFF. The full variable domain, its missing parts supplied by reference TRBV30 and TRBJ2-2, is SQTIHQWPATLVQPVGSPLSLECTVEGTSNPNLYWYRQAAGRGLQLLFYSVGIGQISSEVPQNLSASRPQDRQFILSSKKLLLSDSGFYLCAWSVSGELFFGEGSRLTVL.

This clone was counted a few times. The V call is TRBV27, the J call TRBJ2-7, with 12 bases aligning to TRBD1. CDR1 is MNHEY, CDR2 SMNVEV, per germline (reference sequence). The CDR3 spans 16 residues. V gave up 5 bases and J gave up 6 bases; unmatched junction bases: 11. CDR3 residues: CASSNPGQGAGSEQYF. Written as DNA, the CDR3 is TGTGCCAGCAGTAATCCGGGACAGGGGGCGGGGAGCGAGCAGTACTTC.

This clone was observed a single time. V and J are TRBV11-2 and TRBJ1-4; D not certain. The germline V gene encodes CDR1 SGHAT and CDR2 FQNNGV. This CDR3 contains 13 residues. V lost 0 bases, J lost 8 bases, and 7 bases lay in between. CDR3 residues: CASSLDRTEKLFF. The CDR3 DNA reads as TGTGCCAGCAGCTTAGACAGGACCGAAAAACTGTTTTTT.

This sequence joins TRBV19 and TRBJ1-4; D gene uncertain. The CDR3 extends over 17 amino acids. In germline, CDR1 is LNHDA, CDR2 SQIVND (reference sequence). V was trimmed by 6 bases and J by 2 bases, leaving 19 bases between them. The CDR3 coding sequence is TGTGCCAGTAGGGCACCATTGTCAAGCGGGACTAATGAAAAACTGTTTTTT. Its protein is CASRAPLSSGTNEKLFF.

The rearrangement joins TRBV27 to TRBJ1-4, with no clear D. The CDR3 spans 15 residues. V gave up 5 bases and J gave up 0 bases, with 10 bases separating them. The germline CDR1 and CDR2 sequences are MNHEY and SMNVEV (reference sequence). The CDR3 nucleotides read TGTGCCAGCAGTCCCCGACGGACAACTAATGAAAAACTGTTTTTT. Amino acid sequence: CASSPRRTTNEKLFF.

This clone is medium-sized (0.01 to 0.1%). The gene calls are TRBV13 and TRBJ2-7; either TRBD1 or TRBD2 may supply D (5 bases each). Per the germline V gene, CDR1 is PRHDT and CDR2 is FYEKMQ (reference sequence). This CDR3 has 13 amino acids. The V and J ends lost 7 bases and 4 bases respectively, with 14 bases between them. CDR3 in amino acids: CASTVRGDYEQYF. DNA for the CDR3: TGTGCCAGCACCGTAAGAGGGGATTACGAGCAGTACTTC.

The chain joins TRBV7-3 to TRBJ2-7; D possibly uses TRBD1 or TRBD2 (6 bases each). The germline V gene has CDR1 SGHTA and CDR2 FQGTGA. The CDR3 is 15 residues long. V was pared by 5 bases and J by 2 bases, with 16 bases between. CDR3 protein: CASSERGEQAYEQYF. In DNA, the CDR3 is TGTGCCAGCAGCGAGAGGGGGGAGCAAGCCTACGAGCAGTACTTC.

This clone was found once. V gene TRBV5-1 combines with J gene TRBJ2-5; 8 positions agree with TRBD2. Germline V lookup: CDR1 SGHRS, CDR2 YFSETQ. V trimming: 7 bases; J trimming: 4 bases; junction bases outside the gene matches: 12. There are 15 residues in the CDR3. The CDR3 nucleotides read TGCGCCAGCCTGCCCGGGAGGGGAAATGGAGAGACCCAGTACTTC. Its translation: CASLPGRGNGETQYF.

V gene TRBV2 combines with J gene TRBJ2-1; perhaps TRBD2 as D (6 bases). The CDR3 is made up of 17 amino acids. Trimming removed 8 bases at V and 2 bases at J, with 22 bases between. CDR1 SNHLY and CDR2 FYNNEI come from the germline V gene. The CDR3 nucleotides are TGTGCCAGCTCCAAATCGGGGGAGCGAGGGCCCTACAATGAGCAGTTCTTC. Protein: CASSKSGERGPYNEQFF.

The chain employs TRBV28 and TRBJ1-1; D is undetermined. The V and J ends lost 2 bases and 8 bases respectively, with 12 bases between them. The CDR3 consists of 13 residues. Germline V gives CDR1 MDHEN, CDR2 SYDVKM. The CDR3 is CASSLADGVEAFF. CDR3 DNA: TGTGCCAGCAGTTTAGCCGACGGTGTAGAAGCTTTCTTT. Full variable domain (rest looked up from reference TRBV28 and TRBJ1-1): DVKVTQSSRYLVKRTGEKVFLECVQDMDHENMFWYRQDPGLGLRLIYFSYDVKMKEKGDIPEGYSVSREKKERFSLILESASTNQTSMYLCASSLADGVEAFFGQGTRLTVV.

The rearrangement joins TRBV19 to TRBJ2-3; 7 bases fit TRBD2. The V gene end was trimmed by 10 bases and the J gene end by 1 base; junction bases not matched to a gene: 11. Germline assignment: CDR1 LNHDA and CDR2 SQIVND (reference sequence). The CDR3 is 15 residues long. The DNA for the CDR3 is TGTGCCACCGGAGGGGCTAGCGGACGCACAGATACGCAGTATTTT. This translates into CATGGASGRTDTQYF.

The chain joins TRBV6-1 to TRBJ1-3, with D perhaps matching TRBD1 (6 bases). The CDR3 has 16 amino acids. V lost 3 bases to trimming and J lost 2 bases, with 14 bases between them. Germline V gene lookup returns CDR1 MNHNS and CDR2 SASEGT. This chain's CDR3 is CASSDDRYYTGNTIYF. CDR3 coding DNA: TGTGCCAGCAGTGACGACAGGTATTATACTGGAAACACCATATATTTT.

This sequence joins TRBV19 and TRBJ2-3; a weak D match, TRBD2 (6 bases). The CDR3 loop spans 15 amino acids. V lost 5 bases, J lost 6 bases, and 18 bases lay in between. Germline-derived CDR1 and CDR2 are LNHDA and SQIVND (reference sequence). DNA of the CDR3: TGTGCCAGTAGTTGGTCTAGCGAAAATCGTGATACGCAGTATTTT. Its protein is CASSWSSENRDTQYF.

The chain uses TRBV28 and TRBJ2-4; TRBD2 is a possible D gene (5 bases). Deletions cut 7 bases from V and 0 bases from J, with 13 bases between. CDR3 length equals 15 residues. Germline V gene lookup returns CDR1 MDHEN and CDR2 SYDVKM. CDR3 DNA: TGTGCCAGCACCACAACCGGGGAAGCCAAAAACATTCAGTACTTC. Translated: CASTTTGEAKNIQYF. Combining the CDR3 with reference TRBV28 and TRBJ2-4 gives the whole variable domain DVKVTQSSRYLVKRTGEKVFLECVQDMDHENMFWYRQDPGLGLRLIYFSYDVKMKEKGDIPEGYSVSREKKERFSLILESASTNQTSMYLCASTTTGEAKNIQYFGAGTRLSVL.

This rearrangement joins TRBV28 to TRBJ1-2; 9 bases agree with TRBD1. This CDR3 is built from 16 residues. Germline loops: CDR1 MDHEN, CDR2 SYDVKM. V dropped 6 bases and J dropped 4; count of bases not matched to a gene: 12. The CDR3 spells CASSPINRGRGYGYTF. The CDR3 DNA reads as TGTGCCAGCAGCCCAATAAACAGGGGGCGCGGCTATGGCTACACCTTC.

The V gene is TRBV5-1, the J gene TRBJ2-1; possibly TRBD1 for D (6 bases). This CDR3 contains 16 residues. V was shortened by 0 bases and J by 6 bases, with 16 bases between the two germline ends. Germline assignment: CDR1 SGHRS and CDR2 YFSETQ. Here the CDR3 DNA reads TGCGCCAGCAGCTTGGCCTACGAGGGCAGGGGCAATGAGCAGTTCTTC. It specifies CASSLAYEGRGNEQFF.

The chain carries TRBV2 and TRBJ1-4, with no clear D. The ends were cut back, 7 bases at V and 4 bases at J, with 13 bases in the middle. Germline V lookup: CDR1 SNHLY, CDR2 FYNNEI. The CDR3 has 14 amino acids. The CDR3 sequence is CASTAQTINEKLFF. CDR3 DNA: TGTGCCAGCACCGCACAGACTATTAATGAAAAACTGTTTTTT.

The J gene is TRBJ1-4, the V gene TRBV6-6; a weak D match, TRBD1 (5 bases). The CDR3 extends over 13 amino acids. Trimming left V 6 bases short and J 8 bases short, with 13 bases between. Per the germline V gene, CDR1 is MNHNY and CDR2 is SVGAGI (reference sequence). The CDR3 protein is CASSELQGEKLFF. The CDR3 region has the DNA TGTGCCAGCAGCGAACTGCAGGGCGAAAAACTGTTTTTT.

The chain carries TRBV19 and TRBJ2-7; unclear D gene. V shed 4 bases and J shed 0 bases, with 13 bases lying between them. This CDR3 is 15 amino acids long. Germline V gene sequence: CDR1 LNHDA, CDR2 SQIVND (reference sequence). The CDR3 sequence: CASSTTRGVSYEQYF. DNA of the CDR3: TGTGCCAGTAGTACCACCCGCGGTGTCTCCTACGAGCAGTACTTC.

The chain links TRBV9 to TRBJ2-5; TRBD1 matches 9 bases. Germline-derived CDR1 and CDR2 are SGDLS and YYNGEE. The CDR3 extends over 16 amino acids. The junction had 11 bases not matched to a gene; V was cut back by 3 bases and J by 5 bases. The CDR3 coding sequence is TGTGCCAGCAGCGCGGCCCGGGGGACAGGGTACGAGACCCAGTACTTC. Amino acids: CASSAARGTGYETQYF.

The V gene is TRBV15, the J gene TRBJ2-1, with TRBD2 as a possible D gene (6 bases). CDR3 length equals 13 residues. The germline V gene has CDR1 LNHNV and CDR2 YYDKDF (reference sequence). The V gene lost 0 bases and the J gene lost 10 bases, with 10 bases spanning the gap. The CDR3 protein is CATSRDAGREQFF. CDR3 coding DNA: TGTGCCACCAGCAGAGATGCTGGGAGGGAGCAGTTCTTC. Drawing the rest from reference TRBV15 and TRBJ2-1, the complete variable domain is DAMVIQNPRYQVTQFGKPVTLSCSQTLNHNVMYWYQQKSSQAPKLLFHYYDKDFNNEADTPDNFQSRRPNTSFCFLDIRSPGLGDTAMYLCATSRDAGREQFFGPGTRLTVL.

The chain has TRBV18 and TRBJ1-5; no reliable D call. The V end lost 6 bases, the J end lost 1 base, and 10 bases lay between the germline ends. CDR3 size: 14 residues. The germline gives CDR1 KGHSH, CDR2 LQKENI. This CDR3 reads CASSRPESNQPQHF. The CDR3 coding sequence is TGTGCCAGCTCCAGACCGGAGAGCAATCAGCCCCAGCATTTT.

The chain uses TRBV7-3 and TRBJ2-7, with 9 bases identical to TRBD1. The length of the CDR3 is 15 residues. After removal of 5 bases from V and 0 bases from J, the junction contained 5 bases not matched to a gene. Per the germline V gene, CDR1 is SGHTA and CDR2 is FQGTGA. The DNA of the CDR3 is TGTGCCAGCAGCCCGACAGGGGGAGACTCCTACGAGCAGTACTTC. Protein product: CASSPTGGDSYEQYF.